The 18 T cell receptor beta chains below all came from one sample that was sequenced in a study of OX40 agonist ivuxolimab in advanced cancers. The library was made by the immunoSEQ multiplex PCR assay. TCRdb limited this immuneACCESS table to in-frame rearrangements with V and J called. A share of clones is missing; checked studies link under half to unresolved V genes, and the rest is unexplained. This sample has fewer than 45,000 clones in its table, and 85% to 90% of those were observed once. Jointly, the top ten make up under 40% of the sample. The source material was CD4+ or CD8+ T cells sorted from blood, sampled in a trial of the OX40 agonist ivuxolimab. The origin of the receptors is an adult with an advanced solid tumor such as melanoma, head and neck, liver or kidney cancer.

This chain joins TRBV19 and TRBJ1-3; 11 bases map to TRBD1. The germline V gene encodes CDR1 LNHDA and CDR2 SQIVND (reference sequence). J gave up 4 bases and V 5 bases, and 7 bases lay outside the gene matches. The CDR3 consists of 16 residues. The CDR3 is CASSPPWTGGGNTIYF. The CDR3 coding sequence is TGTGCCAGTAGTCCCCCCTGGACAGGGGGCGGAAACACCATATATTTT.

This rearrangement joins TRBV19 to TRBJ1-4; 8 bases map to TRBD1. This CDR3 contains 14 residues. Germline CDR1 is LNHDA and CDR2 is SQIVND (reference sequence). With 4 bases clipped from V and 4 bases from J, the junction kept 2 bases outside the gene matches. CDR3 coding DNA: TGTGCCAGTAGTACGACAGGGGTTAATGAAAAACTGTTTTTT. Translation gives CASSTTGVNEKLFF.

This clone was recorded once. The V call is TRBV2, the J call TRBJ2-1; 12 bases are shared with TRBD2. V gave up 5 bases and J gave up 6 bases; unmatched junction bases: 5. CDR1 is SNHLY and CDR2 is FYNNEI in the germline V gene. The CDR3 runs to 15 residues. CDR3 sequence: CASSPSGGAANEQFF. The CDR3 region has the DNA TGTGCCAGCAGTCCTAGCGGGGGGGCTGCCAATGAGCAGTTCTTC.

This clone was seen more than once but under ten times. The chain has TRBV5-6 and TRBJ1-2, with D tentatively TRBD1 (5 bases). The CDR3 is 15 amino acids. Germline V CDR1 and CDR2: SGHDT, YYEEEE. Trimming shortened V by 4 bases and J by 0 bases, and 13 bases separated the two germline ends. Here the CDR3 DNA reads TGTGCCAGCAGCCCGAGGAGGGGAGCTAACTATGGCTACACCTTC. Amino acid sequence: CASSPRRGANYGYTF.

V and J are TRBV28 and TRBJ1-6; no definite D call. CDR1 and CDR2 (germline): MDHEN, SYDVKM. The CDR3 is made up of 15 amino acids. V gave up 8 bases and J gave up 7 bases, with 18 bases separating them. In DNA form, the CDR3 reads TGTGCCAGCCGAACAGCCGAGTCGGGAAATTCACCCCTCCACTTT. Its protein product is CASRTAESGNSPLHF.

This clone has only a few counts. The chain is built from TRBV6-1 and TRBJ2-7; TRBD1 matches 7 bases. V shed 8 bases and J 3 bases; nucleotides not matched to a gene: 1. From germline, CDR1 is MNHNS and CDR2 SASEGT. This CDR3 has 11 amino acids. The CDR3 reads CASDRDYEQYF. DNA of the CDR3: TGTGCCAGCGACAGGGACTACGAGCAGTACTTC.

This clone was seen more than once but under ten times. V gene TRBV7-3 combines with J gene TRBJ1-1, with D unresolved. The germline V gene encodes CDR1 SGHTA and CDR2 FQGTGA. The V end lost 2 bases, the J end lost 0 bases, and 4 bases lay between the germline ends. The CDR3 loop spans 13 amino acids. CDR3 sequence (DNA): TGTGCCAGCAGCTTAGAGGTGAACACTGAAGCTTTCTTT. It encodes CASSLEVNTEAFF. Filled out from reference TRBV7-3 and TRBJ1-1, the complete variable domain reads GAGVSQTPSNKVTEKGKYVELRCDPISGHTALYWYRQSLGQGPEFLIYFQGTGAADDSGLPNDRFFAVRPEGSVSTLKIQRTERGDSAVYLCASSLEVNTEAFFGQGTRLTVV.

The rearrangement uses TRBV10-3 and TRBJ2-5; TRBD1 matches at 7 bases. This CDR3 region has 15 residues. The V and J ends lost 0 bases and 1 base, in that order; junction bases with no gene match: 2. Germline lookup yields CDR1 ENHRY and CDR2 SYGVKD. CDR3 coding DNA: TGTGCCATCAGTGAGTCGAACAGGGGCCAAGAGACCCAGTACTTC. Translating it yields CAISESNRGQETQYF.

This clone was detected a few times. The chain recombines TRBV7-2 with TRBJ1-5, with D possibly TRBD1 on 5 matching bases. This CDR3 spans 13 amino acids. Germline loops: CDR1 SGHTA, CDR2 FQGNSA. Between the trimmed V and J ends, which lost 6 bases and 5 bases, there was a span of 11 bases. CDR3 residues: CASRPPGDQPQHF. The CDR3, as DNA: TGTGCCAGCAGACCACCGGGGGATCAGCCCCAGCATTTT.

This rearrangement joins TRBV7-3 to TRBJ2-3; TRBD1 matches 10 bases. The CDR3 totals 15 residues. Germline CDR1 is SGHTA and CDR2 is FQGTGA. V lost 6 bases and J lost 3; bases outside the gene matches: 6. Here the CDR3 reads CASRSPGQGTDTQYF. The CDR3 coding sequence is TGTGCCAGCAGGTCGCCGGGACAGGGGACAGATACGCAGTATTTT.

This sequence joins TRBV11-2 and TRBJ1-4; D ambiguous. The CDR3 length is 15 residues. V was cut by 5 bases and J by 3 bases, with 13 bases left in between. CDR1 and CDR2 (germline): SGHAT, FQNNGV. The CDR3 sequence: CASSLGLAPNEKLFF. In DNA, the CDR3 is TGTGCCAGCAGCCTGGGCCTTGCCCCTAATGAAAAACTGTTTTTT.

This clone was observed once. The chain joins TRBV15 to TRBJ2-1, with 14 bases lining up with TRBD2. J lost 10 bases, V lost 3 bases, and 11 bases had no gene match. The CDR3 is made up of 17 amino acids. Germline V gives CDR1 LNHNV, CDR2 YYDKDF (reference sequence). The CDR3 DNA sequence: TGTGCCACCAGCAGCGGCCGACTAGCGGGAGGGAGGTGGGAGCAGTTCTTC. Amino acids: CATSSGRLAGGRWEQFF.

The gene calls are TRBV30 and TRBJ1-5; TRBD1 matches 9 bases. V lost 3 bases, J lost 5 bases, and 2 bases stayed unmatched. Germline values: CDR1 GTSNPN, CDR2 SVGIG (reference sequence). The CDR3 covers 13 residues. CDR3 in DNA: TGTGCCTGGAGGGGACAGGGTCATCAGCCCCAGCATTTT. Translating gives CAWRGQGHQPQHF.

This chain links TRBV5-8 with TRBJ1-4; 9 nucleotides line up with TRBD1. Germline CDR1 is SGHTS and CDR2 is YDEGEE. The CDR3 consists of 15 residues. V lost 3 bases and J lost 6; bases outside the gene matches: 6. The CDR3, as DNA: TGTGCCAGCAGCTCCGTCGGGACAGGGCATGAAAAACTGTTTTTT. Translation gives CASSSVGTGHEKLFF. Looking up the rest from reference TRBV5-8 and TRBJ1-4 gives the full variable domain: EAGVTQSPTHLIKTRGQQATLRCSPISGHTSVYWYQQALGLGLQFLLWYDEGEERNRGNFPPRFSGRQFPNYSSELNVNALELEDSALYLCASSSVGTGHEKLFFGSGTQLSVL.

The CDR3 spells CASSLGASGNEQFF. The CDR3 DNA follows: TGCGCCAGCAGCTTGGGGGCTAGCGGAAATGAGCAGTTCTTC. The chain recombines TRBV5-1 with TRBJ2-1; 7 bases map to TRBD2. J was trimmed by 7 bases and V by 0 bases; bases with no gene match: 4. CDR1 and CDR2 (germline): SGHRS, YFSETQ. The CDR3 spans 14 residues.

The chain joins TRBV5-1 to TRBJ2-7, with 11 bases that match TRBD1. The V segment lost 3 bases and the J segment 5 bases; nucleotides outside the gene matches: 7. This CDR3 comprises 15 residues. Germline V gene lookup returns CDR1 SGHRS and CDR2 YFSETQ. CDR3 loop: CASSSRPGQGDEQYF. CDR3 bases: TGCGCCAGCAGCTCCCGACCGGGACAGGGGGACGAGCAGTACTTC.

This sequence joins TRBV9 and TRBJ2-5; tentative D call: TRBD1 (6 bases). Germline V gene data show CDR1 as SGDLS and CDR2 as YYNGEE. This CDR3 has 15 residues. V lost 0 bases and J lost 1, with 10 bases in between. CDR3 sequence (DNA): TGTGCCAGCAGCGTAGAACCACAGGGCCAAGAGACCCAGTACTTC. Translation: CASSVEPQGQETQYF.

V is TRBV6-6 and J is TRBJ1-1; D may be TRBD1 (5 bases). CDR3 length: 16 residues. CDR1 MNHNY and CDR2 SVGAGI come from the germline V gene (reference sequence). The ends were cut back, 2 bases at V and 0 bases at J, with 13 bases in the middle. In DNA form, the CDR3 reads TGTGCCAGCAGTTACCCAGGGCGGGGTATGAACACTGAAGCTTTCTTT. It specifies CASSYPGRGMNTEAFF.